Presented here are 14 T cell receptor beta chains from one specimen sequenced in a study of T cells after yellow fever vaccination (dated by TCRdb to about 2019). Reading the label with the study, this specimen's treatment or condition is: live attenuated yellow fever vaccine strain. The protocol used for the library was 5' RACE. The listed sequencing device is Illumina HiSeq 2500. TCRdb reworked the public reads: Q25 trimming with fastp, MiXCR clone assembly, productive beta chains retained. Each entry merges the rows of one CDR3 protein and shows their most common DNA and genes. The sample profile shows more than 350,000 distinct CDR3 sequences; approximately 10% of them were found once. The ten largest clones capture less than 20% of the sample. The specimen comprised PBMCs, sampled on the day of the first yellow fever vaccination. These receptors came from a man younger than 30 who received the YFV17D yellow fever vaccine.

This clonotype was counted between two and nine times. The chain couples TRBV7-9 to TRBJ1-2; 8 positions match TRBD1. V was pared by 5 bases and J by 10 bases, with 21 bases of the junction left unmatched. The CDR3 consists of 17 residues. The germline CDR1 and CDR2 sequences are SEHNR and FQNEAQ (reference sequence). The CDR3 sequence: CASSPSRLGMAGGAYTF. In nucleotides, the CDR3 is TGTGCCAGCAGCCCCTCTCGGTTGGGAATGGCAGGGGGCGCCTACACCTTC.

The gene calls are TRBV12-3 or TRBV12-4 and TRBJ2-4, with D perhaps TRBD1 (6 bases). The CDR3 extends over 15 amino acids. V lost 3 bases and J 3 bases, leaving 12 bases between the germline ends. The CDR3 here is CASSFEGDLKNIQYF. The CDR3 bases are TGTGCCAGCAGTTTCGAGGGGGACCTCAAAAACATTCAGTACTTC.

A few counts support this clonotype. The chain joins TRBV29-1 to TRBJ2-5; D gene ambiguous. Per germline, CDR1 SQVTM and CDR2 ANQGSEA. CDR3 length equals 12 residues. Trimming took 8 bases from V and 1 from J, leaving 11 bases between them. The CDR3, as DNA: TGCAGCTCAGCACAGTCCCAAGAGACCCAGTACTTC. Translated: CSSAQSQETQYF.

The rearrangement joins TRBV18 to TRBJ2-7; 8 bases are a match to TRBD1. CDR3 length: 15 amino acids. CDR1 and CDR2 from the germline V gene are KGHSH and LQKENI. Losses at the gene ends were 3 bases for V and 3 bases for J; bases not matched to a gene: 7. The CDR3 loop is CASSPGQGAYYEQYV. CDR3 coding DNA: TGTGCCAGCTCACCCGGCCAGGGGGCTTACTACGAGCAGTACGTC.

The chain uses TRBV9 and TRBJ2-3, with D perhaps TRBD1 or TRBD2 (5 bases each). The V gene's germline CDR1 is SGDLS and CDR2 YYNGEE. CDR3 length: 16 residues. V was shortened by 0 bases and J by 1 base, with 12 bases between the two germline ends. CDR3 region: CASSVDPGRGTDTQYF. The CDR3 region has the DNA TGTGCCAGCAGCGTAGACCCGGGGCGGGGCACAGATACGCAGTATTTT. The full variable domain, its missing parts supplied by reference TRBV9 and TRBJ2-3, is DSGVTQTPKHLITATGQRVTLRCSPRSGDLSVYWYQQSLDQGLQFLIQYYNGEERAKGNILERFSAQQFPDLHSELNLSSLELGDSALYFCASSVDPGRGTDTQYFGPGTRLTVL.

The chain employs TRBV20-1 and TRBJ2-2, with 10 bases identical to TRBD1. Losses at the gene ends were 5 bases for V and 4 bases for J; bases not matched to a gene: 13. This CDR3 is 17 amino acids long. CDR1 DFQATT and CDR2 SNEGSKA come from the germline V gene (reference sequence). The CDR3 region is CSACPPGQGFATGELFF. The CDR3 nucleotides are TGCAGTGCTTGTCCACCGGGACAGGGGTTTGCCACCGGGGAGCTGTTTTTT.

This clonotype was recorded a few times. The chain employs TRBV7-9 and TRBJ2-7; TRBD1 aligns across 7 bases. The germline V gene encodes CDR1 SEHNR and CDR2 FQNEAQ (reference sequence). The CDR3 is 14 residues long. V gave up 8 bases and J gave up 5 bases; unmatched junction bases: 12. The CDR3 DNA is TGTGCCAGCTGGACCGCCGGGACAGTCAACGAGCAGTACTTC. Its protein product is CASWTAGTVNEQYF.

A few counts support this clonotype. The rearrangement joins TRBV5-5 to TRBJ1-6, with a tentative D call TRBD1 (5 bases). This CDR3 is built from 15 residues. Germline CDR1 SGHKS, CDR2 YYEKEE (reference sequence). Trimming pared 1 base from V and 8 bases from J, leaving 13 bases between. The CDR3 DNA follows: TGTGCCAGCAGCTTGCGTACAGGAATGGATTCACCCCTCCACTTT. Protein product: CASSLRTGMDSPLHF.

The sample holds a few counts of this clonotype. The chain combines TRBV28 with TRBJ2-5; 8 bases are a match to TRBD1. The CDR3 is 15 residues long. V was clipped by 2 bases and J by 12 bases; unmatched bases: 14. CDR1 is MDHEN and CDR2 is SYDVKM in the germline V gene. CDR3 nucleotides: TGTGCCAGCAGTTTACCGGACAGGGTGGCGCGCAAGGAGTACTTC. Its translation: CASSLPDRVARKEYF.

Only a few counts were recorded for this clonotype. The gene calls are TRBV29-1 and TRBJ1-1; TRBD1 agrees at 8 bases. V trimming: 7 bases; J trimming: 5 bases; junction bases outside the gene matches: 6. Germline CDR1 reads SQVTM; CDR2 reads ANQGSEA. This CDR3 comprises 12 residues. As DNA, the CDR3 is TGCAGCGCCCGACAGGGGAGGACTGAAGCTTTCTTT. It codes for CSARQGRTEAFF.

This clonotype was detected only a few times. The rearrangement links TRBV6-5 to TRBJ2-7; D is possibly TRBD1 or TRBD2 (5 bases each). Trimming removed 0 bases from V and 3 bases from J, with 12 bases in between. This CDR3 has 15 residues. Germline-derived CDR1 and CDR2 are MNHEY and SVGAGI. The DNA for the CDR3 is TGTGCCAGCAGTTACTCCCCGGGGCGGAACTACGAGCAGTACTTC. This sequence encodes CASSYSPGRNYEQYF.

The chain is built from TRBV27 and TRBJ1-1; maybe TRBD1 (5 bases). Germline V lookup: CDR1 MNHEY, CDR2 SMNVEV (reference sequence). The CDR3 is 14 amino acids. V gave up 3 bases and J gave up 5 bases, with 13 bases separating them. The CDR3 region is CASSFGGVMTEAFF. CDR3 in DNA: TGTGCCAGCAGTTTCGGGGGGGTGATGACTGAAGCTTTCTTT.

The rearrangement uses TRBV10-3 and TRBJ2-3, with a weak D call TRBD2 (7 bases). Trimming left V 4 bases short and J 7 bases short, with 33 bases between. The CDR3 consists of 20 residues. Looked up from germline, CDR1 is ENHRY and CDR2 is SYGVKD. In nucleotides, the CDR3 is TGTGCCATCAGTGTAGGGTCCACAGGGAGCGGGGCCCTATATTACAATACGCAGTATTTT. Translation gives CAISVGSTGSGALYYNTQYF.

This clonotype was recorded a few times. The rearrangement joins TRBV29-1 to TRBJ2-3; the D is unclear. Trimming left V 7 bases short and J 5 bases short, with 7 bases between. The CDR3 is made up of 10 amino acids. Germline V lookup: CDR1 SQVTM, CDR2 ANQGSEA. Written as DNA, the CDR3 is TGCAGCGGTCCCCTAGATACGCAGTATTTT. This sequence encodes CSGPLDTQYF.